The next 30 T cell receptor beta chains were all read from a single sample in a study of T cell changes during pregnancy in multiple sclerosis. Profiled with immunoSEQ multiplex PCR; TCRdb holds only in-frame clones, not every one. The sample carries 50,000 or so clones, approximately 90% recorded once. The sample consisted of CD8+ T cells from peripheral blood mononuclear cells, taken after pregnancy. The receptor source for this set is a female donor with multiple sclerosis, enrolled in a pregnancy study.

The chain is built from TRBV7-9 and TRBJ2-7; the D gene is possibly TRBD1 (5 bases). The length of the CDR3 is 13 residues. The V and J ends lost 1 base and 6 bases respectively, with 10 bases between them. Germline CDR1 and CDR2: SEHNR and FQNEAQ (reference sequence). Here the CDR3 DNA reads TGTGCCAGCAGCTTAGATGGGGCGATCGAGCAGTACTTC. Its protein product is CASSLDGAIEQYF.

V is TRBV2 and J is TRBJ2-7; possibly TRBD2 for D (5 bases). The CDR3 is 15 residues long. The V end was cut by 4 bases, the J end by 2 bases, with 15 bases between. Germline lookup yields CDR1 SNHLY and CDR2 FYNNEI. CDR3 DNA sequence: TGTGCCAGCAGTGGTGGTCCCGGGGAGACCTACGAGCAGTACTTC. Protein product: CASSGGPGETYEQYF.

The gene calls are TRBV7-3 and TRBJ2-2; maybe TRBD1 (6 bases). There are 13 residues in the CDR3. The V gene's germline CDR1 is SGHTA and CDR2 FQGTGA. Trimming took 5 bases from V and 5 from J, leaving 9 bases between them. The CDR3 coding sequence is TGTGCCAGCAGCCCCGACAGGACCGGGGAGCTGTTTTTT. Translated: CASSPDRTGELFF.

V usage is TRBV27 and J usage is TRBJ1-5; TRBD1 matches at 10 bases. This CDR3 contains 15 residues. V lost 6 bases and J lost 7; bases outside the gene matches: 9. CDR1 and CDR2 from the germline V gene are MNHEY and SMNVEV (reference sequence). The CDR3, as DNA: TGTGCCAGCAGCCAGGGACAGGGGATGGGACAGCCCCAGCATTTT. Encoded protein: CASSQGQGMGQPQHF.

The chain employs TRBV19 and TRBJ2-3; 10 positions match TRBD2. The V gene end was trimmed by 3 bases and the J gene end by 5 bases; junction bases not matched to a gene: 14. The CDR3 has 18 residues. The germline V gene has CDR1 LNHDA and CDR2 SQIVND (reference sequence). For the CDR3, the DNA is TGTGCCAGTAGTATCTTCCTAACTAGCGGGGAAGGCGGAGATACGCAGTATTTT. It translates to CASSIFLTSGEGGDTQYF.

CDR3 nucleotide sequence: TGTGCCAGCAGTTCGACAGGGTCCTCCTACGAGCAGTACTTC. Translated, it gives CASSSTGSSYEQYF. V and J are TRBV27 and TRBJ2-7, with 7 bases aligning to TRBD1. The CDR3 spans 14 residues. CDR1 and CDR2 from the germline V gene are MNHEY and SMNVEV (reference sequence). The V segment lost 4 bases and the J segment 0 bases; nucleotides outside the gene matches: 3.

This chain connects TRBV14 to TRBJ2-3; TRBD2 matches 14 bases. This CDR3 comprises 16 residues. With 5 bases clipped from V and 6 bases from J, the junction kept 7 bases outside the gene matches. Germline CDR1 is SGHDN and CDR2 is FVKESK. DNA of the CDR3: TGTGCCAGCAGCACCCGACTAGCGGGGGGGAGGGATACGCAGTATTTT. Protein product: CASSTRLAGGRDTQYF.

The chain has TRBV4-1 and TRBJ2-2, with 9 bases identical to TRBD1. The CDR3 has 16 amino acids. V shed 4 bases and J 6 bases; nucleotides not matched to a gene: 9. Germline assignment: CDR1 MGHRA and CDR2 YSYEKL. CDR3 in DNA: TGCGCCAGCAGCCCCCATGGGACAGGGTCCGCCGGGGAGCTGTTTTTT. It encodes CASSPHGTGSAGELFF.

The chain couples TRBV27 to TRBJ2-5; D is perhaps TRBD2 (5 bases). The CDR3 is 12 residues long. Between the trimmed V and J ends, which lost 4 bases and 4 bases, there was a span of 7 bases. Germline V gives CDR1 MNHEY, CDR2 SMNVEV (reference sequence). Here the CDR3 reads CASSSEGETQYF. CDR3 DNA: TGTGCCAGCAGTTCTGAGGGAGAGACCCAGTACTTC.

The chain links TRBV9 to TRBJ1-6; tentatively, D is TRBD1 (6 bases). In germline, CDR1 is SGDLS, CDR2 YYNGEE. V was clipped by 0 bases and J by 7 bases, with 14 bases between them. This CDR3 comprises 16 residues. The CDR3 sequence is CASSVARGGRNSPLHF. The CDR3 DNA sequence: TGTGCCAGCAGCGTAGCCCGGGGGGGCCGGAATTCACCCCTCCACTTT.

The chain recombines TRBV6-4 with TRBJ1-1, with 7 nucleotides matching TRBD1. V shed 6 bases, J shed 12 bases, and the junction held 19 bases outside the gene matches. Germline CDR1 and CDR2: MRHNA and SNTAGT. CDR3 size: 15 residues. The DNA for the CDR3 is TGTGCCAGCAGCGAAACGCCTGGGACAGCAGGTTTGACTTTCTTT. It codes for CASSETPGTAGLTFF.

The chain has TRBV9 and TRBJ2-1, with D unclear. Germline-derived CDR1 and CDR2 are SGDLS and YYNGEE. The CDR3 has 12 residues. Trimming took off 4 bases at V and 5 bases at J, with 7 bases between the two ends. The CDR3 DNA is TGTGCCAGCAGCCTCAGTGACAATGAGCAGTTCTTC. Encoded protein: CASSLSDNEQFF.

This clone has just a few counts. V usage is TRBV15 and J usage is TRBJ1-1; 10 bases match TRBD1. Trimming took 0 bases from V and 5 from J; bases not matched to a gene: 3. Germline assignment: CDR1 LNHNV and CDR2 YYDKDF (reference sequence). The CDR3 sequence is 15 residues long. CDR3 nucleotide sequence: TGTGCCACCAGCAGAGATAGGACAGGGGGTACTGAAGCTTTCTTT. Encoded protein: CATSRDRTGGTEAFF.

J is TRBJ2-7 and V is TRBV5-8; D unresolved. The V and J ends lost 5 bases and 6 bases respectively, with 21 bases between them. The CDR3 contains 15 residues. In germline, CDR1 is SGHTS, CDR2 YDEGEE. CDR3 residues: CASRYRHPVPVEQYF. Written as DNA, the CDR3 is TGTGCCAGCAGATACCGACACCCTGTACCTGTCGAGCAGTACTTC.

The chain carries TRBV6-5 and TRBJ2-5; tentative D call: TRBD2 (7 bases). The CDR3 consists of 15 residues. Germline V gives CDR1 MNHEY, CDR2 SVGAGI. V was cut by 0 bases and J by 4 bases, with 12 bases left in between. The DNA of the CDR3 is TGTGCCAGCAGTTACTCGGCGGGGGCGGGAGAGACCCAGTACTTC. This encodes CASSYSAGAGETQYF.

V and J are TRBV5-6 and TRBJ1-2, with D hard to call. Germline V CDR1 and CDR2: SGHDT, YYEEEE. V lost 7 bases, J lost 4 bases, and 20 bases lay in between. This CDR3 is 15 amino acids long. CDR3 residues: CASGSEREKIYGYTF. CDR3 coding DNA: TGTGCCAGCGGGAGCGAAAGGGAAAAGATCTATGGCTACACCTTC.

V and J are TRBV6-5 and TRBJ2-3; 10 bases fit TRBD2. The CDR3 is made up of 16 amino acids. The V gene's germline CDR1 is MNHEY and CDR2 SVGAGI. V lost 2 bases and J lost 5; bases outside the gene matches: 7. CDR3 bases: TGTGCCAGCAGTTACAGAAGCGGGGGGGCAGAAGATACGCAGTATTTT. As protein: CASSYRSGGAEDTQYF.

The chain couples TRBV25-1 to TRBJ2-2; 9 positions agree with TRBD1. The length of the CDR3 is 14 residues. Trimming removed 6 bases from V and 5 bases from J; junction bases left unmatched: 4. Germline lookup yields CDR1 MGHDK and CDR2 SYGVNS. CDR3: CASRGGQGTGELFF. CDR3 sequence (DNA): TGTGCCAGCAGGGGGGGACAGGGAACCGGGGAGCTGTTTTTT.

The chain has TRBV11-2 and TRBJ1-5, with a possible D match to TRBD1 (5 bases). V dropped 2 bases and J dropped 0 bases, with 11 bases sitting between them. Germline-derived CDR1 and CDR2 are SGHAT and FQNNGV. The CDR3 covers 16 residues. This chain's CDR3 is CASSLPGRYSNQPQHF. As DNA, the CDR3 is TGTGCCAGCAGCTTACCAGGGCGGTATAGCAATCAGCCCCAGCATTTT.

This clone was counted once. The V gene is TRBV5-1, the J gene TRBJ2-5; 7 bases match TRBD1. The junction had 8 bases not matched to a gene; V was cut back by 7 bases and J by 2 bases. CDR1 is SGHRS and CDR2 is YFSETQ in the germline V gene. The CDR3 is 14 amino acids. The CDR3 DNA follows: TGCGCCAGCGGCCCCGGGACAGTTCAAGAGACCCAGTACTTC. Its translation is CASGPGTVQETQYF.

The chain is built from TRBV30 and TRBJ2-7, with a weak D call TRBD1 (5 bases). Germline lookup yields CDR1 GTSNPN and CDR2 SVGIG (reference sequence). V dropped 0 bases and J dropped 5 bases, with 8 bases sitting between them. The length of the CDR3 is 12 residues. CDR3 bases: TGTGCCTGGAGTGTAGCCAGGGACGAGCAGTACTTC. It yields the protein CAWSVARDEQYF. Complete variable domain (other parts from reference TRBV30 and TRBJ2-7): SQTIHQWPATLVQPVGSPLSLECTVEGTSNPNLYWYRQAAGRGLQLLFYSVGIGQISSEVPQNLSASRPQDRQFILSSKKLLLSDSGFYLCAWSVARDEQYFGPGTRLTVT.

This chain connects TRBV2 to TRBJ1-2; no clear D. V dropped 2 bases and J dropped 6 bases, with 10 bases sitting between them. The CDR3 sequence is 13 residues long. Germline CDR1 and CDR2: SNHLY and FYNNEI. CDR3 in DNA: TGTGCCAGCAGTGAAAGTGCGGGAGATGGCTACACCTTC. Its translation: CASSESAGDGYTF. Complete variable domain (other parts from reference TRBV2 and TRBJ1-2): EPEVTQTPSHQVTQMGQEVILRCVPISNHLYFYWYRQILGQKVEFLVSFYNNEISEKSEIFDDQFSVERPDGSNFTLKIRSTKLEDSAMYFCASSESAGDGYTFGSGTRLTVV.

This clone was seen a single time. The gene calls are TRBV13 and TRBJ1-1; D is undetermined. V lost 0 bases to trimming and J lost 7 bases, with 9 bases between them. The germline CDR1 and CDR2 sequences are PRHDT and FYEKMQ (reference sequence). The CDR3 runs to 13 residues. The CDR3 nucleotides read TGTGCCAGCAGCTTAGGGGTCCACAATGAAGCTTTCTTT. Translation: CASSLGVHNEAFF.

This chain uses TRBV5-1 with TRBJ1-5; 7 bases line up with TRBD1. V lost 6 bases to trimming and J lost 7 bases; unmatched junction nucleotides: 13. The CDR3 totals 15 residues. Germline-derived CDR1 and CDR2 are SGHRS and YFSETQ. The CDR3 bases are TGCGCCAGCACTCTCCGTGAGGGGGCCCCCCAGCCCCAGCATTTT. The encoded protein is CASTLREGAPQPQHF.

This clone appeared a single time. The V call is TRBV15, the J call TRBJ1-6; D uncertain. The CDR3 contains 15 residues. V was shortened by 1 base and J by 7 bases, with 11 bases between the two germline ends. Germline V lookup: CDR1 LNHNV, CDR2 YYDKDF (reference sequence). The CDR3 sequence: CATSRVLEGNSPLHF. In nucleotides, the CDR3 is TGTGCCACCAGCAGAGTCTTAGAGGGAAATTCACCCCTCCACTTT.

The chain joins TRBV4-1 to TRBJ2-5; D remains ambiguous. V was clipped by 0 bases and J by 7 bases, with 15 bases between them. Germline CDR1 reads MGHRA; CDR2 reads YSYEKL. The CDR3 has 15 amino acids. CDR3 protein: CASSQDDGQAGTQYF. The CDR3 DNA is TGCGCCAGCAGCCAAGATGATGGTCAGGCCGGGACCCAGTACTTC.

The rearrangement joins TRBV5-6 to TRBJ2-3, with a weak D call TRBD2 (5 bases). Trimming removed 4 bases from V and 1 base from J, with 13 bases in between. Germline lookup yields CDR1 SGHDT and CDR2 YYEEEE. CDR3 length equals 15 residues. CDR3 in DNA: TGTGCCAGCAGCCCCCCCGGACTTGGCACAGATACGCAGTATTTT. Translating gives CASSPPGLGTDTQYF.

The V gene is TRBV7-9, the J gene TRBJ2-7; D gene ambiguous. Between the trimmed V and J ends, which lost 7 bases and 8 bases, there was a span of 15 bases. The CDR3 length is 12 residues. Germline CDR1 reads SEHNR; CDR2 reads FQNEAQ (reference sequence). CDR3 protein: CASTPNGVKQYF. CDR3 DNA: TGTGCCAGCACCCCAAATGGAGTTAAGCAGTACTTC.

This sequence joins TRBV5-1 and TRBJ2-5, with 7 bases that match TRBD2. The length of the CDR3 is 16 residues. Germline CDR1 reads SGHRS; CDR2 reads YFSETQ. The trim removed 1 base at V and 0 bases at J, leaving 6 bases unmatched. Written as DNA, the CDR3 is TGCGCCAGCAGCTTGCCCTGGGACTATTACCAAGAGACCCAGTACTTC. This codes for CASSLPWDYYQETQYF.

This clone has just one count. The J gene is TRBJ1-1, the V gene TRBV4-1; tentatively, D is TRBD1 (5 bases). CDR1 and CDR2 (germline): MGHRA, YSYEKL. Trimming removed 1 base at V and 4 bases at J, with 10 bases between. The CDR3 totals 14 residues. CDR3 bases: TGCGCCAGCAGCCAAGGTCCAGGGTCCACTGAAGCTTTCTTT. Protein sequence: CASSQGPGSTEAFF.